The 4 T cell receptor beta chains below come from one sample, sequenced in a study of beta chain features in type 1 diabetes. Of the isolated RNA, all was reverse transcribed, and so the sequenced material was expressed TCRB transcripts. Data came from immunoSEQ multiplex PCR; TCRdb stores just in-frame clones and leaves some out. The table includes a few hundred thousand clones, about 20% detected once. The sequenced sample consisted of naive CD4+ T cells from blood. These receptors were taken from a young woman in good health.

This clone came up a few times. The V and J genes are TRBV4-2 and TRBJ2-7; 14 positions match TRBD2. Germline trimming cut 0 bases from V and 3 bases from J; bases unmatched to any gene: 10. The V gene's germline CDR1 is LGHNA and CDR2 YNFKEQ. The CDR3 totals 19 residues. CDR3 sequence: CASSQDLGLAGAGNYEQYF. As DNA, the CDR3 is TGTGCCAGCAGCCAAGATCTGGGACTAGCGGGGGCAGGGAACTACGAGCAGTACTTC.

The chain uses TRBV25-1 and TRBJ2-6, with TRBD2 as a possible D gene (5 bases). Germline V gene lookup returns CDR1 MGHDK and CDR2 SYGVNS. V lost 1 base and J 1 base, leaving 5 bases between the germline ends. The CDR3 length is 15 residues. This CDR3 is CASSESGSGANVLTF. The CDR3 coding sequence is TGTGCCAGCAGTGAATCGGGGTCTGGGGCCAACGTCCTGACTTTC.

This clone occurred a few times. The V gene is TRBV18, the J gene TRBJ2-7, with D tentatively TRBD1 (5 bases). Trimming stripped 0 bases from V and 6 bases from J, with 15 bases between. The CDR3 has 15 amino acids. CDR1 and CDR2 from the germline V gene are KGHSH and LQKENI. CDR3 in DNA: TGTGCCAGCTCACCACCGGGTTCAGGGCTGGTCGAGCAGTACTTC. Protein product: CASSPPGSGLVEQYF.

The chain joins TRBV7-9 to TRBJ2-7; 9 bases match TRBD1. This CDR3 spans 16 amino acids. V gave up 2 bases and J gave up 3 bases; unmatched junction bases: 8. Germline lookup yields CDR1 SEHNR and CDR2 FQNEAQ (reference sequence). The CDR3 loop reads CASSLPSRQGVYEQYF. CDR3 coding DNA: TGTGCCAGCAGCTTACCCTCAAGACAGGGGGTCTACGAGCAGTACTTC. Based on the CDR3 plus reference TRBV7-9 and TRBJ2-7, the full variable domain is DTGVSQNPRHKITKRGQNVTFRCDPISEHNRLYWYRQTLGQGPEFLTYFQNEAQLEKSRLLSDRFSAERPKGSFSTLEIQRTEQGDSAMYLCASSLPSRQGVYEQYFGPGTRLTVT.